The 21 T cell receptor beta chains below all came from one sample that was sequenced in a study of human T cells and chemical hapten exposure. TCRdb analysed the RACE reads with MiXCR anew, one entry per CDR3 protein. The sample lists some 380,000 distinct CDR3 sequences, 4.8% occurring once. Time point meaning: patch test 1, 2 weeks after DPC sensitization. As to treatment: therapeutic diphenylcyclopropenone sensitization with weekly scalp DPC. This material consisted of whole blood, taken in connection with sensitization to the hapten diphenylcyclopropenone (DPC). The receptors here all came from a woman between 45 and 65 years old with alopecia areata. Some clones in this sample may be carry-over from other donors' samples.

This clonotype was found many times. This chain uses TRBV5-4 with TRBJ1-1, with no clear D. V lost 0 bases to trimming and J lost 7 bases, with 7 bases between them. This CDR3 comprises 12 residues. Germline V lookup: CDR1 SGHNT, CDR2 YYREEE (reference sequence). CDR3 sequence reads: CASSLVSGEAFF. CDR3 in DNA: TGTGCCAGCAGCTTGGTTTCAGGTGAAGCTTTCTTT.

Only a few counts were recorded for this clonotype. The chain combines TRBV6-1 with TRBJ1-3, with 7 nucleotides matching TRBD1. The J segment lost 0 bases and the V segment lost 5 bases, leaving 16 bases of the junction unmatched. The length of the CDR3 is 19 residues. The germline gives CDR1 MNHNS, CDR2 SASEGT. The DNA of the CDR3 is TGTGCCAGCAGTCGGGAGCCGGGACAGCCACATCTCTCTGGAAACACCATATATTTT. It translates to CASSREPGQPHLSGNTIYF.

This clonotype was seen many times. The chain is built from TRBV13 and TRBJ2-5, with no clear D. This CDR3 spans 15 amino acids. Deletions cut 2 bases from V and 2 bases from J, with 12 bases between. Germline CDR1 is PRHDT and CDR2 is FYEKMQ (reference sequence). The CDR3 is CASSLSDRKQETQYF. CDR3 DNA: TGTGCCAGCAGCTTATCTGATCGGAAGCAAGAGACCCAGTACTTC.

This clonotype was observed a few times. This chain joins TRBV7-9 and TRBJ1-2; TRBD1 might be the D (5 bases). The germline V gene encodes CDR1 SEHNR and CDR2 FQNEAQ (reference sequence). The V gene lost 7 bases and the J gene lost 0 bases, with 24 bases spanning the gap. This CDR3 region has 18 residues. CDR3 sequence: CASISGPAGNKANYGYTF. Written as DNA, the CDR3 is TGTGCCAGCATTTCGGGCCCGGCAGGGAATAAAGCTAACTATGGCTACACCTTC.

This clonotype was observed many times. The chain couples TRBV7-8 to TRBJ2-1; possibly TRBD2 for D (7 bases). There are 11 residues in the CDR3. CDR1 SGHVS and CDR2 FQNEAQ come from the germline V gene. With 0 bases removed from V and 14 bases from J, the gap between germline ends came to 8 bases. CDR3 in amino acids: CASSLAGGEFF. CDR3 coding DNA: TGTGCCAGCAGCTTAGCAGGGGGGGAGTTCTTC.

Many counts were recorded for this clonotype. The chain is built from TRBV27 and TRBJ2-3, with 7 bases fitting TRBD1. The CDR3 contains 13 residues. Trimming cost V 3 bases and J 8 bases; bases outside gene matches: 5. Germline CDR1 is MNHEY and CDR2 is SMNVEV (reference sequence). This chain's CDR3 is CASSLKGALTQYF. DNA of the CDR3: TGTGCCAGCAGTTTGAAGGGGGCGCTTACGCAGTATTTT.

The chain carries TRBV20-1 and TRBJ2-2, with unresolved D. The CDR3 length is 15 residues. Per the germline V gene, CDR1 is DFQATT and CDR2 is SNEGSKA (reference sequence). Trimming cost V 3 bases and J 1 base, with 12 bases left between them. In DNA, the CDR3 is TGCAGTGCTAGTGACGGCAGGAGGAACACCGGGGAGCTGTTTTTT. Its translation is CSASDGRRNTGELFF.

This clonotype came up many times. This chain joins TRBV9 and TRBJ1-5; unclear D gene. The V gene lost 0 bases and the J gene lost 3 bases, with 10 bases spanning the gap. The germline V gene has CDR1 SGDLS and CDR2 YYNGEE. The CDR3 sequence is 15 residues long. The CDR3 sequence is CASSVDVGNNQPQHF. CDR3 nucleotides: TGTGCCAGCAGCGTAGATGTGGGGAACAATCAGCCCCAGCATTTT.

This clonotype was seen at least ten times. J is TRBJ2-7 and V is TRBV7-2; 9 bases line up with TRBD2. The CDR3 length is 15 residues. Losses at the gene ends were 4 bases for V and 7 bases for J; bases not matched to a gene: 11. Germline loops: CDR1 SGHTA, CDR2 FQGNSA. This CDR3 reads CASSSQGVAGVEQYF. The CDR3 bases are TGTGCCAGCAGCTCACAAGGAGTAGCGGGAGTAGAGCAGTACTTC.

This clonotype has at least ten counts. J is TRBJ2-1 and V is TRBV6-6, with 8 bases identical to TRBD2. This CDR3 is 13 amino acids long. Germline V gene data show CDR1 as MNHNY and CDR2 as SVGAGI (reference sequence). V shed 5 bases and J 7 bases; nucleotides not matched to a gene: 4. CDR3 sequence (DNA): TGTGCCAGCAGTCCGGGGGGGCGAAATGAGCAGTTCTTC. This codes for CASSPGGRNEQFF.

This clonotype occurred a few times. The CDR3 DNA reads TGCGCCAGCAGCCGGGAGGGCTCCTCTAACTATGGCTACACCTTC. Translated, it gives CASSREGSSNYGYTF. The chain carries TRBV5-1 and TRBJ1-2; no firm D call. V lost 4 bases and J lost 0, with 13 bases in between. This CDR3 region has 15 residues. The V gene's germline CDR1 is SGHRS and CDR2 YFSETQ.

In this sample, this clonotype turned up a few times. The CDR3 nucleotides are TGTGCCAGCAGTCCTCATGATAGCGGGAGGCAGACCCAGTACTTC. Amino acids: CASSPHDSGRQTQYF. The chain uses TRBV28 and TRBJ2-5; TRBD2 aligns across 10 bases. V was pared by 5 bases and J by 6 bases, with 9 bases of the junction left unmatched. CDR1 is MDHEN and CDR2 is SYDVKM in the germline V gene. The CDR3 loop spans 15 amino acids.

V gene TRBV7-2 combines with J gene TRBJ1-1; D is possibly TRBD1 (5 bases). Looked up from germline, CDR1 is SGHTA and CDR2 is FQGNSA. The V gene lost 7 bases and the J gene lost 2 bases, with 14 bases spanning the gap. The CDR3 extends over 14 amino acids. Here the CDR3 DNA reads TGTGCCAGCACTAAAGATGGGGGTAACACTGAAGCTTTCTTT. This codes for CASTKDGGNTEAFF.

J is TRBJ1-2 and V is TRBV7-9; 11 positions match TRBD1. Germline CDR1 and CDR2: SEHNR and FQNEAQ (reference sequence). The CDR3 has 16 amino acids. V shed 5 bases and J 4 bases; nucleotides not matched to a gene: 9. CDR3 in amino acids: CASSPRTGGVGYGYTF. The CDR3 DNA reads as TGTGCCAGCAGCCCGAGGACAGGGGGCGTCGGCTATGGCTACACCTTC.

This clonotype was counted a few times. J is TRBJ2-1 and V is TRBV7-8; D might be TRBD2 (5 bases). Germline CDR1 SGHVS, CDR2 FQNEAQ. V lost 6 bases and J 2 bases, leaving 14 bases between the germline ends. There are 15 residues in the CDR3. Here the CDR3 reads CASSRTRNTYNEQFF. CDR3 nucleotides: TGTGCCAGCAGTCGAACTAGGAACACCTACAATGAGCAGTTCTTC.

This clonotype was seen repeatedly, ten times or more. This chain joins TRBV29-1 and TRBJ1-2, with D hard to call. The CDR3 runs to 11 residues. Trimming stripped 5 bases from V and 5 bases from J, with 9 bases between. The V gene's germline CDR1 is SQVTM and CDR2 ANQGSEA. The CDR3 DNA reads TGCAGCGTTCAGGACGGTTATGGCTACACCTTC. Protein product: CSVQDGYGYTF.

The table lists this clonotype with many counts. V gene TRBV28 combines with J gene TRBJ1-5; TRBD1 is a possible D gene (5 bases). This CDR3 is built from 18 residues. The germline gives CDR1 MDHEN, CDR2 SYDVKM. Trimming shortened V by 5 bases and J by 1 base, and 21 bases separated the two germline ends. CDR3 sequence (DNA): TGTGCCAGCAGTCTCGTAAGGGGCAAAGTGAGAAGCAATCAGCCCCAGCATTTT. Protein: CASSLVRGKVRSNQPQHF.

Ten or more counts support this clonotype. The V gene is TRBV7-9, the J gene TRBJ1-2; D gene ambiguous. The CDR3 length is 15 residues. Germline CDR1 reads SEHNR; CDR2 reads FQNEAQ (reference sequence). The V gene lost 4 bases and the J gene lost 0 bases, with 12 bases spanning the gap. CDR3 sequence: CASSSRTGANYGYTF. The CDR3 DNA is TGTGCCAGCAGCTCCAGGACGGGAGCTAACTATGGCTACACCTTC.

Ten or more counts support this clonotype. V usage is TRBV27 and J usage is TRBJ1-6, with D possibly TRBD1 on 5 matching bases. Germline-derived CDR1 and CDR2 are MNHEY and SMNVEV (reference sequence). V gave up 4 bases and J gave up 6 bases, with 13 bases separating them. The CDR3 totals 15 residues. The CDR3: CASSSDLGANSPLHF. CDR3 bases: TGTGCCAGCAGTTCCGACCTAGGGGCTAATTCACCCCTCCACTTT.

There are many counts of this clonotype. The chain is built from TRBV12-3 or TRBV12-4 and TRBJ1-6; TRBD1 matches 9 bases. V was clipped by 6 bases and J by 5 bases; unmatched bases: 2. This CDR3 contains 14 residues. CDR3 bases: TGTGCCAGCAGCGGGACAGGGAATAATTCACCCCTCCACTTT. It is translated as CASSGTGNNSPLHF.

The V gene is TRBV28, the J gene TRBJ2-3; 12 bases are shared with TRBD2. Per germline, CDR1 MDHEN and CDR2 SYDVKM. V shed 5 bases and J 6 bases; nucleotides not matched to a gene: 6. CDR3 length: 15 residues. This CDR3 reads CASSPSGGASDTQYF. CDR3 bases: TGTGCCAGCAGTCCTAGCGGGGGGGCTTCCGATACGCAGTATTTT.